This record looks at one T cell receptor (beta chain) sequence and its context. This clonotype was found a few times. Its antigen remains undetermined. No base quality information exists; no much larger clone differs at one position. The data belong to a study of response to subunit inactivated influenza vaccine (dated by TCRdb to 2016 to 2019). Regarding the research as a whole: Deep quantitative T cell receptor repertoire profiling was used in the study to track responses to a trivalent subunit inactivated influenza vaccine. What the work shows at the level of the full study, not this receptor alone: According to the authors, only a limited number of new T cells may be recruited by each seasonal influenza vaccination.

Including the terminal cysteine and phenylalanine, the CDR3 comprises 15 residues. Solely the CDR3 DNA is kept, with 45 bases framed from the first base. The germline V gene (reference sequence) sets CDR1 to SGHAT and CDR2 to FQDESV. From V the trimming removes 5 bases and from J it removes 3 bases, while the gene matches leave 7 bases of the junction unaccounted for. Library preparation employed RT-PCR. The run used an Illumina HiSeq 2500. TCRdb's own reprocessing of the public reads used fastp at Q25 and MiXCR and kept productive beta chains. Every CDR3 protein is listed once, alongside the most common genes and DNA of its rows. Counted in this sample were 500,000 to 600,000 distinct CDR3 sequences; about 8% of them appeared once. Over 10% of the sample is held by the ten biggest clonotypes.

This TCR was sampled from a man aged 50-75 years who received an inactivated influenza vaccine. Donor details come from another sample of the same person, matched by shared clones. Material: PBMCs from blood, obtained about 24 months after vaccination. The chain joins TRBV11-1 to TRBJ2-7; 10 nucleotides in the junction match TRBD2. The nucleotide sequence is TGTGCCAGCAGCGCGCTGGGACTAGCGAACTACGAGCAGTACTTC. This gives the protein CASSALGLANYEQYF.